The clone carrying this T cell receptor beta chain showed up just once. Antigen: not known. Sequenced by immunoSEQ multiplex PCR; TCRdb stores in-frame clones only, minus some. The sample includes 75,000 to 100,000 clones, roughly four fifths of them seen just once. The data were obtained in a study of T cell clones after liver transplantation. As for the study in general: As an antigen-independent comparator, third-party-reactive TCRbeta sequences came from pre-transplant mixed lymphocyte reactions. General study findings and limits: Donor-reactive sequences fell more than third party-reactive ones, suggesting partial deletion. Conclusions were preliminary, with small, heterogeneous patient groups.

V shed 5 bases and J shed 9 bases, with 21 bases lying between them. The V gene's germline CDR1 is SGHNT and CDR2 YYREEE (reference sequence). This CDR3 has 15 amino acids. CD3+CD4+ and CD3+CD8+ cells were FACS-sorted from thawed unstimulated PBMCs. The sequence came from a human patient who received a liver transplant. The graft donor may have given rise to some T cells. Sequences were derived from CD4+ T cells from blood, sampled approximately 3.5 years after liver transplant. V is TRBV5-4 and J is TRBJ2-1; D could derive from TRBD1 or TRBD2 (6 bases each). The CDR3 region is CASSLQGGGGTEQFF. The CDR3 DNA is TGTGCCAGCAGTTTACAAGGGGGTGGAGGGACTGAGCAGTTCTTC.